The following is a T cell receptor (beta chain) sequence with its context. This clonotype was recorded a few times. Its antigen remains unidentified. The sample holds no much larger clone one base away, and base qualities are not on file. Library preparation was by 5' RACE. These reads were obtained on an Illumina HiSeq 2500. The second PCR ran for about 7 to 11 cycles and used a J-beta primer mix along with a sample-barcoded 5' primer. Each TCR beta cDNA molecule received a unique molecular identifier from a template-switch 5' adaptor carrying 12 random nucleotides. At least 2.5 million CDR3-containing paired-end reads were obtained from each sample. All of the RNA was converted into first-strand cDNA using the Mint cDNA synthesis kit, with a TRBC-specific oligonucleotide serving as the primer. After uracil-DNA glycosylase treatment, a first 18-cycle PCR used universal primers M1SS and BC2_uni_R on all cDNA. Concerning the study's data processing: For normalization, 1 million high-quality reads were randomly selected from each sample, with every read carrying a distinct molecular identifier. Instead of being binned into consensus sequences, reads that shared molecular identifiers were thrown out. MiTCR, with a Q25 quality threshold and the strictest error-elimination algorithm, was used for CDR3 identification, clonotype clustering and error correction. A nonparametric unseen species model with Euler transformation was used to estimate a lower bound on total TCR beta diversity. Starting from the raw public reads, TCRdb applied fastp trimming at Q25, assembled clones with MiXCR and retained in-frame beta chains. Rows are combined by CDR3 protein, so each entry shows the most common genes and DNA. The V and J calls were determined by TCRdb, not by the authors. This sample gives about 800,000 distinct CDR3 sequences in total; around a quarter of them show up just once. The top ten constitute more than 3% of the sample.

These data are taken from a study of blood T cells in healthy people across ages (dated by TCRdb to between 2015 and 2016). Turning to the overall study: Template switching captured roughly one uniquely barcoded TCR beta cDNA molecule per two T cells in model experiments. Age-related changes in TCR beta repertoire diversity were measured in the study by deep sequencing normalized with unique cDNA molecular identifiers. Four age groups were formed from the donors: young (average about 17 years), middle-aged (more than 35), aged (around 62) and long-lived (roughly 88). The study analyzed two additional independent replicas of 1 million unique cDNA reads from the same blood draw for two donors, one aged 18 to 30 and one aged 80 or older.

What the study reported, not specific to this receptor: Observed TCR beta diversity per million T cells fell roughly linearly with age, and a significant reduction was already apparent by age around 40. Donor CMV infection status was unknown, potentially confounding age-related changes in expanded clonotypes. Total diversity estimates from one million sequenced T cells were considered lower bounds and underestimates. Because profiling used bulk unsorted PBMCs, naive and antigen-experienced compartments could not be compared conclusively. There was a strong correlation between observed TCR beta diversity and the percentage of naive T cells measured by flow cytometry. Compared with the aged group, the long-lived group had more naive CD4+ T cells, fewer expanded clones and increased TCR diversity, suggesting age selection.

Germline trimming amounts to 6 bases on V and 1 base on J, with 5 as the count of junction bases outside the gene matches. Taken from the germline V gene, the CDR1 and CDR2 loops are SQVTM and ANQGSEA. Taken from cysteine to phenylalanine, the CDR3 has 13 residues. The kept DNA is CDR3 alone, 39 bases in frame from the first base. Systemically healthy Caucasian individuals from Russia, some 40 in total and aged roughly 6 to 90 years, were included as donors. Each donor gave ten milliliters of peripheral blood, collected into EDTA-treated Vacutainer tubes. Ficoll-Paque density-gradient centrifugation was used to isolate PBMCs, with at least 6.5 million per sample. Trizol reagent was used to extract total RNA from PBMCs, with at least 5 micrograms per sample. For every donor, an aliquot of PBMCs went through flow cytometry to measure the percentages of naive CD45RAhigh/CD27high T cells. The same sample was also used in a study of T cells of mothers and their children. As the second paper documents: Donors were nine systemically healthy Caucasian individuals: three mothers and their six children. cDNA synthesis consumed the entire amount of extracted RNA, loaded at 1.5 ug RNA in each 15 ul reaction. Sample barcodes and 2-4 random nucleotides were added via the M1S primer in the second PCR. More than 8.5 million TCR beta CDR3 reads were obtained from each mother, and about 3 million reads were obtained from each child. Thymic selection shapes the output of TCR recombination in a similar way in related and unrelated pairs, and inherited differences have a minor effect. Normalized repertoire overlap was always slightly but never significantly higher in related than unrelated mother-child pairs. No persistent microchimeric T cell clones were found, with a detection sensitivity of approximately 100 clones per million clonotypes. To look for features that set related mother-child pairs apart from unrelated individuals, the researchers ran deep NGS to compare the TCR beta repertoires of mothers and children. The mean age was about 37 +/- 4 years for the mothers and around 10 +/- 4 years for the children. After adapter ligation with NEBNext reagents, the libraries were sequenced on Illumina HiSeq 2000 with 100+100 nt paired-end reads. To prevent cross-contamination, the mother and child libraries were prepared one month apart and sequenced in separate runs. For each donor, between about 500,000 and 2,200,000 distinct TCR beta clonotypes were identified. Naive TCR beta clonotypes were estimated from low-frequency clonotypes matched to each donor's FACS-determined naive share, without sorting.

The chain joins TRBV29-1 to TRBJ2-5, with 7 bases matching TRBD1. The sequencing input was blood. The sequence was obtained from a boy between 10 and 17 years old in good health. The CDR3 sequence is CSVGQILQETQYF. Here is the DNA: TGCAGCGTGGGACAGATCCTCCAAGAGACCCAGTACTTC.